This is a list of T cell receptor beta chains from one sample in a study of radiotherapy plus CTLA-4 blockade in lung cancer. Only in-frame clones appear in the TCRdb table, and some are missing; sequencing was by immunoSEQ multiplex PCR. The sample carries tens of thousands of clones, around 86% recorded once. The specimen was peripheral blood, collected from a patient treated with radiotherapy plus ipilimumab. These receptors came from a human donor with non-small cell lung cancer that progressed on radiotherapy plus ipilimumab. Both conserved end residues are part of each CDR3. The D gene is left open where the match is weak. A row's size may be missing; if present it is once, few, many or a size class.

V: TRBV5-6; D: NA; size: NA; J: TRBJ2-3; DNA: TGTGCCAGCTGTCGTGCTGGGGTCGGTGGAGATACGCAGTATTTT; CDR3: CASCRAGVGGDTQYF
V: TRBV28; D: TRBD1; size: NA; J: TRBJ2-7; DNA: TGTGCCAGCAGCACTCAGGGGGCGCCCCTTTACGAGCAGTACTTC; CDR3: CASSTQGAPLYEQYF
V: TRBV6-1; D: NA; size: NA; J: TRBJ2-6; DNA: TGTGCCAGCAGTCCTACAGGGACGGGGGCCAACGTCCTGACTTTC; CDR3: CASSPTGTGANVLTF
V: TRBV28; D: NA; size: NA; J: TRBJ2-7; DNA: TGTGCCAGCAGTTTAATGGCAGGCGCTTCCTACGAGCAGTACTTC; CDR3: CASSLMAGASYEQYF
V: TRBV6-1; D: NA; size: few; J: TRBJ2-7; DNA: TGTGCCAGCAGCCTACAAGTCGGCTACCCCTACGAGCAGTACTTC; CDR3: CASSLQVGYPYEQYF
V: TRBV4-1; D: NA; size: few; J: TRBJ1-6; DNA: TGCGCCAGCAGCCAAGGAGGGATTTATAATTCACCCCTCCACTTT; CDR3: CASSQGGIYNSPLHF
V: TRBV5-1; D: TRBD1; size: NA; J: TRBJ2-7; DNA: TGCGCCAGCAGCTTCTTACAGGGGGCAGGAGAGCAGTACTTC; CDR3: CASSFLQGAGEQYF
V: TRBV30; D: NA; size: NA; J: TRBJ2-5; DNA: TGTGCCTGGGCAGGGGACTCAGAGACCCAGTACTTC; CDR3: CAWAGDSETQYF
V: TRBV20-1; D: NA; size: NA; J: TRBJ1-4; DNA: TGCAGTGCTAATATAGGGGAAAAACTGTTTTTT; CDR3: CSANIGEKLFF
V: TRBV19; D: NA; size: NA; J: TRBJ1-2; DNA: TGTGCCAGTAGTATTCCCTCAGGGTATGGCTACACCTTC; CDR3: CASSIPSGYGYTF
V: TRBV6-6; D: NA; size: NA; J: TRBJ2-3; DNA: TGTGCCAGCAGTGATATGGCAGATACGCAGTATTTT; CDR3: CASSDMADTQYF
V: TRBV9; D: TRBD1; size: NA; J: TRBJ1-2; DNA: TGTGCCAGCAGCCCCCGGGGGACAGCCTATGGCTACACCTTC; CDR3: CASSPRGTAYGYTF
V: TRBV19; D: NA; size: NA; J: TRBJ2-2; DNA: TGTGCCAGTAGTTTGACAGGAGCTACCGGGGAGCTGTTTTTT; CDR3: CASSLTGATGELFF
V: TRBV6-6; D: NA; size: NA; J: TRBJ2-2; DNA: TGTGCCAGCAGTTACTCGTGGGGTAGCCGGGAGCTGTTTTTT; CDR3: CASSYSWGSRELFF
V: TRBV2; D: NA; size: NA; J: TRBJ2-1; DNA: TGTGCCAGCATGCATAGCGGACTCGATGTGCAGTTCTTC; CDR3: CASMHSGLDVQFF